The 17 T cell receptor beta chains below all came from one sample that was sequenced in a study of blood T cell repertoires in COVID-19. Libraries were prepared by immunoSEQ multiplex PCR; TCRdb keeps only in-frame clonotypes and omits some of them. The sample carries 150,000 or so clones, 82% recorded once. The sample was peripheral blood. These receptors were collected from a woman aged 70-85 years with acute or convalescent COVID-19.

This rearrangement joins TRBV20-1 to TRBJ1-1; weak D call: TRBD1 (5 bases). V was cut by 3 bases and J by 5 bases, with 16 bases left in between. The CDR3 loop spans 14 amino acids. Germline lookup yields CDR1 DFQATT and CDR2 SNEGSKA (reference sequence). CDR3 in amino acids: CSASLRQGATEAFF. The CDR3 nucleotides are TGCAGTGCTAGTCTTAGGCAGGGTGCGACTGAAGCTTTCTTT.

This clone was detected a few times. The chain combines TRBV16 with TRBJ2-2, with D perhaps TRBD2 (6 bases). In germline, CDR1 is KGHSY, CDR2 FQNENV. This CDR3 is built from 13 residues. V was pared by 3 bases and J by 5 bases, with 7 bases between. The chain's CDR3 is CASSHGGTGELFF. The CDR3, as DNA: TGTGCCAGCAGCCACGGGGGTACCGGGGAGCTGTTTTTT.

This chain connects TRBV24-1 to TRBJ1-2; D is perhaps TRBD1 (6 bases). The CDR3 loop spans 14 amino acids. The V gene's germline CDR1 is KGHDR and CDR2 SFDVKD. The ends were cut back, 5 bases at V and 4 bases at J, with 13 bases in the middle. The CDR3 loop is CATSGTGQPYGYTF. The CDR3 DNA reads TGTGCCACCAGTGGGACTGGACAGCCCTATGGCTACACCTTC.

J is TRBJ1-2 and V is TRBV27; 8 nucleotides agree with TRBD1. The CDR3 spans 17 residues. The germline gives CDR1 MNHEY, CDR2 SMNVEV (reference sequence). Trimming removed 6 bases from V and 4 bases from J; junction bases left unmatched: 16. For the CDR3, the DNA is TGTGCCAGCAGCATTACCCCTCGGATTGGACAGGGCTATGGCTACACCTTC. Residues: CASSITPRIGQGYGYTF.

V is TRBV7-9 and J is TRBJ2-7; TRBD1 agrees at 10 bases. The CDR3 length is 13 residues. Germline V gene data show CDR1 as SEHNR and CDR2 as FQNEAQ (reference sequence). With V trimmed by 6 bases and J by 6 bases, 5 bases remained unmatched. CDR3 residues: CASSPGQGLEQYF. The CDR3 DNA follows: TGTGCCAGCAGTCCGGGACAGGGGCTCGAGCAGTACTTC.

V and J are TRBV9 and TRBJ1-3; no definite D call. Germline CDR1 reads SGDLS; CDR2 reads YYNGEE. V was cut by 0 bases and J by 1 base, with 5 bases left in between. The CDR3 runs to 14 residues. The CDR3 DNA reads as TGTGCCAGCAGCGTAGACTCGTCTGGAAACACCATATATTTT. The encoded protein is CASSVDSSGNTIYF.

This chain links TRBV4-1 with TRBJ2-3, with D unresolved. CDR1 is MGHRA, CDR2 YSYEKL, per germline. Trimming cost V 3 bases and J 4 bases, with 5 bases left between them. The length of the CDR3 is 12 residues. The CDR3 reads CASSHPADTQYF. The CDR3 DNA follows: TGCGCCAGCAGCCACCCCGCAGATACGCAGTATTTT.

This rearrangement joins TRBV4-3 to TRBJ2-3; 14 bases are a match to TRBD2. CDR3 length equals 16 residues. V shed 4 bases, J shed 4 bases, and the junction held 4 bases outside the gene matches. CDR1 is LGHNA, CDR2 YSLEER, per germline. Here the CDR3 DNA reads TGCGCCAGCAGCCCGGGACTAGCGGGAGTATCAGATACGCAGTATTTT. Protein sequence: CASSPGLAGVSDTQYF.

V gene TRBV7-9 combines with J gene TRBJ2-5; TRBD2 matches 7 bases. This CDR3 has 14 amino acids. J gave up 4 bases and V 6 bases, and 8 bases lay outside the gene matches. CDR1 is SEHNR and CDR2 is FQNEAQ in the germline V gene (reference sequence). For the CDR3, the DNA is TGTGCCAGCAGTCTTGGGTCGGGAGGAGAGACCCAGTACTTC. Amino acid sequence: CASSLGSGGETQYF.

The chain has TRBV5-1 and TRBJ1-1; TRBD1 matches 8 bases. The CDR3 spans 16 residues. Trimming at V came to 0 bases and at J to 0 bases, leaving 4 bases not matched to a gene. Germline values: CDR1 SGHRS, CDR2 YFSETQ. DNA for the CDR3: TGCGCCAGCAGCTTGGACGGACAGGGAATGAACACTGAAGCTTTCTTT. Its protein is CASSLDGQGMNTEAFF. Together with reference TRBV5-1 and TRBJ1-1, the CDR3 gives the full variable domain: KAGVTQTPRYLIKTRGQQVTLSCSPISGHRSVSWYQQTPGQGLQFLFEYFSETQRNKGNFPGRFSGRQFSNSRSEMNVSTLELGDSALYLCASSLDGQGMNTEAFFGQGTRLTVV.

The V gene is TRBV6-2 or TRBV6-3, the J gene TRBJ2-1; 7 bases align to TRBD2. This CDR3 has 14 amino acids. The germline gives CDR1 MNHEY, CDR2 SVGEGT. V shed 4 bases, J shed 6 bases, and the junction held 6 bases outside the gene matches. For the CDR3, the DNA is TGTGCCAGCAGTTTCGCGGGAGTAACCAATGAGCAGTTCTTC. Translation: CASSFAGVTNEQFF.

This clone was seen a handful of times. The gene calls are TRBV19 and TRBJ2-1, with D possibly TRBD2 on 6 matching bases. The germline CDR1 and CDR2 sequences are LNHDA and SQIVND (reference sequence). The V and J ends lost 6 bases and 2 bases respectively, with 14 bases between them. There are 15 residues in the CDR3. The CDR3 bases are TGTGCCAGTAGGGAGGGTGTGTATGCCTACAATGAGCAGTTCTTC. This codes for CASREGVYAYNEQFF.

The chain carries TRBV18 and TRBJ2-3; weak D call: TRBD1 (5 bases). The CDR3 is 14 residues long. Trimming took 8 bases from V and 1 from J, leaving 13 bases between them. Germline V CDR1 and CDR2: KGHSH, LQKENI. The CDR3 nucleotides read TGTGCCAGCCAGAACAGGAAAGGCACAGATACGCAGTATTTT. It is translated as CASQNRKGTDTQYF.

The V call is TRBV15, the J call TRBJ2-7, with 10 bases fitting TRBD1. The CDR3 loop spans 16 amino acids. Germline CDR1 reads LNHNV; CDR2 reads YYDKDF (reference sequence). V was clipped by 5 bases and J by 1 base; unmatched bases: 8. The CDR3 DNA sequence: TGTGCCACCAGCCCAAGTAGGACAGGGGGGTCCTACGAGCAGTACTTC. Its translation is CATSPSRTGGSYEQYF.

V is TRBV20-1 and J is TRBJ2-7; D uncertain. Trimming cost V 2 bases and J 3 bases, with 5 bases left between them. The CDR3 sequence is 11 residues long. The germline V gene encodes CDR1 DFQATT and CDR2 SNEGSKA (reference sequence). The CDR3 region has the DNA TGCAGTGCTAGACCAATCTACGAGCAGTACTTC. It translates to CSARPIYEQYF.

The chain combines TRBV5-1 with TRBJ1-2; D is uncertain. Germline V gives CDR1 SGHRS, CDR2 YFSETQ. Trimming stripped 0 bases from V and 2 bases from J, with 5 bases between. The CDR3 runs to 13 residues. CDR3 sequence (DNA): TGCGCCAGCAGCTTGGACGGGAACTATGGCTACACCTTC. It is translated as CASSLDGNYGYTF.

In nucleotides, the CDR3 is TGTGCCCTCGGAGCTAATTCACCCCTCCACTTT. Its protein product is CALGANSPLHF. The genes are TRBV30 and TRBJ1-6; D gene ambiguous. The CDR3 spans 11 residues. The germline gives CDR1 GTSNPN, CDR2 SVGIG (reference sequence). Trimming shortened V by 8 bases and J by 6 bases, and 8 bases separated the two germline ends.